The rows below give T cell receptor beta chains drawn from one sample of a study of tumor-infiltrating lymphocytes in primary liver carcinoma. TCRdb used MiXCR to reprocess the multiplex PCR reads, holding one entry per CDR3 protein. Counted here are roughly 50,000 distinct CDR3 sequences, about 80% occurring once; the ten biggest clones make up under 30%. Source material: liver tumor tissue from sampling region 2. These receptors all stem from a man between 40 and 49 years old with primary liver carcinoma and hepatitis B virus infection. Each CDR3 is given with its conserved first and last residue. A D gene is named only where the DNA matches it firmly. Clone size, where shown, is once, few, many, or a class for clones that have expanded.

TRBV6-2/TRBV6-3,.,TRBJ2-3,once,TGTGTCAGCAGTCTCACAGATACGCAGTATTTT,CVSSLTDTQYF
TRBV29-1,TRBD2,TRBJ2-1,.,TGCAGCGTTGAAAGAACTAGCGGGGAGAATAAGCAGTTCTTC,CSVERTSGENKQFF
TRBV11-2,TRBD2,TRBJ2-1,once,TGTGCAACCAGCTTGGATATCGGACTAGCCATGGGTGAGCACTTCTTC,CATSLDIGLAMGEHFF
TRBV10-2,.,TRBJ1-6,.,TGCGCCAGCAGGAACGCAGGGAGTAATAATTCACCCCTTCGCTTT,CASRNAGSNNSPLRF
TRBV28,TRBD1,TRBJ2-2,.,TGTCCCAGCCGCCCCGGGACAGGGGGAACCGGGGAGCTGTTTTTT,CPSRPGTGGTGELFF
TRBV6-5,TRBD2,TRBJ2-7,large,TGTGCCTCCAGGCCGGAGGGACTAGCCTACGAGCAGTACTTC,CASRPEGLAYEQYF
TRBV5-4,.,TRBJ1-5,once,TGTGCCAGCAGTGAAATGGTGGGGTCCCAGCATTTT,CASSEMVGSQHF
TRBV4-1,.,TRBJ2-2,once,TGCACCAGCAGCCAAGAAGTCGCTAACACCGGGGACCTGTTTTTT,CTSSQEVANTGDLFF
TRBV5-1,TRBD1,TRBJ1-2,.,TGCGCCAGCAGCTCTAACAGGGGCGGAATGAGCGGCTACGCCTTC,CASSSNRGGMSGYAF
TRBV6-6,.,TRBJ2-1,.,TGTGCCACCACGGTCCCCCGGGACAACTACAATGAGCAGTTCTTC,CATTVPRDNYNEQFF
TRBV20-1,.,TRBJ2-5,.,TGCAGTGCTAGAGAGGTAGCGGTTCTTTCCTTTATGGAGACCCAGTACTTC,CSAREVAVLSFMETQYF
TRBV11-2,.,TRBJ2-3,once,TGTGCCAGCAGCATCAGCTTAGCTGCTGAAACAGATACGCAGTATTTT,CASSISLAAETDTQYF
TRBV24-1,.,TRBJ2-3,many,TGTGCCACCAGTGACCCCGCTGGGCCGAGCACAGATACGCAGTATTTT,CATSDPAGPSTDTQYF
TRBV11-3,.,TRBJ2-3,.,TGTATCAGCAACTGGGGTGAGGCAGATACGCAGTATTTT,CISNWGEADTQYF
TRBV29-1,.,TRBJ2-7,once,TGCAGCGTTGGAGGCGGTGTGTCCCACGAGCAGTACTTC,CSVGGGVSHEQYF
TRBV20-1,.,TRBJ2-5,once,TGCAGTCCAAGTTTAGGGCAGGGCCAAAAGACCCAGTACTTC,CSPSLGQGQKTQYF
TRBV28,TRBD1,TRBJ2-3,.,TGTGCCAGCCCCCACCCCGGACAGGACACAGATACGCAGTATTTT,CASPHPGQDTDTQYF
TRBV12-3/TRBV12-4,TRBD2,TRBJ2-2,.,TGTGTCAGCAGCCTTGGAGGTAGCGGGAGTGCCGGGGAGCTGTTTTTT,CVSSLGGSGSAGELFF
TRBV6-1,.,TRBJ2-3,many,TGTGCCAGCAGCCCCCCGGCAGCCTACTCCTTCACAGATACGCAGTATTTT,CASSPPAAYSFTDTQYF
TRBV11-2,TRBD2,TRBJ2-1,.,TGTGGCATCAGCTTGGATATCGGACTAGCCATGGGTGAGCAGTTCTTT,CGISLDIGLAMGEQFF
TRBV29-1,TRBD2,TRBJ2-2,.,TGCAGCGTTCCTAACGGACTAGCCCGGGGGCAGCTGTTTTTT,CSVPNGLARGQLFF
TRBV28,TRBD1,TRBJ2-1,.,TGTGTCTGCAGGAGACAGGGGGTTTATGATGAGCAGTTCTTC,CVCRRQGVYDEQFF
TRBV4-1,.,TRBJ2-2,many,TGCGCCAGCAGCCTTACCCAGGGCACCGGGGAGCTGTTTTTT,CASSLTQGTGELFF
TRBV13,.,TRBJ2-1,.,TGTGCCAACAGCCTAAACAATGAACAGTTCTTC,CANSLNNEQFF
TRBV7-8,TRBD1,TRBJ1-2,.,TGTGCCAGCAGCTCATCAATGCTCCGGGACAGCTATGGCTACAGCTTC,CASSSSMLRDSYGYSF
TRBV19,.,TRBJ1-1,.,TGTGCCAGTACCCCCATGGGGGACACTGAAGCTTTCTTT,CASTPMGDTEAFF
TRBV12-3/TRBV12-4,.,TRBJ2-3,.,TGTGCCGGCAGCCTGCGGGGAGATACGCAGTATTTT,CAGSLRGDTQYF
TRBV5-4,.,TRBJ2-1,.,TGTGCCAGCGACTGGGACAAACACAATGAGCAGTTCTTC,CASDWDKHNEQFF
TRBV4-1,.,TRBJ1-2,.,TGCGCCAGTAGCCAAATAACAGGAGTTAACTATGGCTACACCTTC,CASSQITGVNYGYTF
TRBV7-9,.,TRBJ2-1,few,TGTGCCAGCAGTACTACTAGCAATGAGCAGCTCTTC,CASSTTSNEQLF
TRBV5-1,.,TRBJ2-3,many,TGCGCCAGCAGCTTGGTGGCCTCCACAGATACGCAGTATTTT,CASSLVASTDTQYF
TRBV11-3,TRBD1,TRBJ2-5,once,TGTGCCGCCAGCCCCGGGACAGCGGATGGTACCCAGTACTTC,CAASPGTADGTQYF
TRBV19,.,TRBJ2-4,few,TGTGCCAGTAGCCGGGGGTCGAACCTTAAAAACATTCAGTACTTC,CASSRGSNLKNIQYF
TRBV6-6,.,TRBJ1-4,.,TGTGCCAGCAGGCGTTACATGTTGGGTGCCACTAATGAAAAACTGTTTTTT,CASRRYMLGATNEKLFF
TRBV6-6,.,TRBJ1-5,.,TGTGTCGGCAGTTACCGAGTAGAATATAGCAATCAGCCCCAGCATTTT,CVGSYRVEYSNQPQHF
TRBV29-1,.,TRBJ2-3,.,TGCAGTGTAGAAGGGGCAGGAGGTACGCAGTATTTT,CSVEGAGGTQYF
TRBV10-3,TRBD1,TRBJ2-5,many,TGTGCCATCAGTGAGTCGGACGACAGGGGCGGCGAGAAGGGGACCCAGTACTTC,CAISESDDRGGEKGTQYF
TRBV12-3/TRBV12-4,.,TRBJ2-3,.,TGTGCCAGCACTTTATTTTCGGCGGATAGGCAGTATTTT,CASTLFSADRQYF
TRBV4-1,.,TRBJ1-5,once,TGCGTCAGCAGCTCAGCGGGGGGGATAAATCTGCCCCAGCATTTT,CVSSSAGGINLPQHF
TRBV5-4,.,TRBJ2-3,once,TGTGCCAGCAGCTTACGGGTCTCAGGTGAGACGGATACGCAGTATTTT,CASSLRVSGETDTQYF
TRBV11-1,TRBD1,TRBJ2-3,.,TGTGCCAGCGCAGGGGGAGCTGGCACAGTTACGCAGTATTTT,CASAGGAGTVTQYF
TRBV5-6,.,TRBJ1-3,many,TGTGCCAGCAGCTTGCGGGGTACCGGAAACACCATATATTTT,CASSLRGTGNTIYF
TRBV11-2,.,TRBJ2-1,.,TGTGCCAGCAGCTTAAATGGTGCCCGTGAGCAGTTCTTC,CASSLNGAREQFF
TRBV29-1,.,TRBJ2-1,.,TGCAGTCTTTCACAGGTCTACAATGAGCAGTTCTTC,CSLSQVYNEQFF
TRBV12-3/TRBV12-4,TRBD2,TRBJ2-2,.,TGTGCCAGCGGGTTAAGCGGGAGTGCCGGGGAGCTGTTTTTT,CASGLSGSAGELFF
TRBV5-1,.,TRBJ2-3,many,TGCGCCAGCAGCAAAGAACCACCTCTTAGTGGTACAGATACGCAGTATTTT,CASSKEPPLSGTDTQYF
TRBV30,TRBD1,TRBJ1-4,many,TGTGCCTGGAGTCCCCGGACAGGGGGCTATCTGTTTTTT,CAWSPRTGGYLFF
TRBV20-1,TRBD1,TRBJ2-5,.,TGCAGTGCTAGATACAGGGGGTGGGGGGAGACCCAGTACTTC,CSARYRGWGETQYF